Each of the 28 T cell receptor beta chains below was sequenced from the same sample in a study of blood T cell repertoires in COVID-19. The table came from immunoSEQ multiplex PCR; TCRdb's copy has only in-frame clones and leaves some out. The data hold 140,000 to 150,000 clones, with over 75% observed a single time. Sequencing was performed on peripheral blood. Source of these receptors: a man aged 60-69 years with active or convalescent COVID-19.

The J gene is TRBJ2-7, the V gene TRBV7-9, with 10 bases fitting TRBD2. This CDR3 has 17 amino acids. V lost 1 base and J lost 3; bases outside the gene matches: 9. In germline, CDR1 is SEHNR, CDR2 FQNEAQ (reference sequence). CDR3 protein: CASSLGGTSGTYYEQYF. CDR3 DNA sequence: TGTGCCAGCAGCTTAGGGGGTACTAGCGGGACCTACTACGAGCAGTACTTC.

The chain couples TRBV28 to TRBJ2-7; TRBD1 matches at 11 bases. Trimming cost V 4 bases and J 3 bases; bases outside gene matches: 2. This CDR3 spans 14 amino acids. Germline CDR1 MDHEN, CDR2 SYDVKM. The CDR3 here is CASSWTGGNYEQYF. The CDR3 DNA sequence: TGTGCCAGCAGTTGGACAGGGGGCAACTACGAGCAGTACTTC.

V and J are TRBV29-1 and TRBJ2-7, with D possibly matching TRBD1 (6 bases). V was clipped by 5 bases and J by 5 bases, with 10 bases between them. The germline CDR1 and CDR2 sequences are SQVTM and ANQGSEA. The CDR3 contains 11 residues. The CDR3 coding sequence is TGCAGCGTTACCAGGGGAAACGAGCAGTACTTC. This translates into CSVTRGNEQYF.

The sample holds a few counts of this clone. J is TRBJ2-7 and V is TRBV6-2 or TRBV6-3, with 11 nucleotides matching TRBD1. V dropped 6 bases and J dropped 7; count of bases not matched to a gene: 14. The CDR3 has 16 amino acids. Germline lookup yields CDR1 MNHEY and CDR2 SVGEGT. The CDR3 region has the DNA TGTGCCAGCAGCTCCCCTCGGGGGACAGGGGGTTGGGAGCAGTACTTC. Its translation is CASSSPRGTGGWEQYF.

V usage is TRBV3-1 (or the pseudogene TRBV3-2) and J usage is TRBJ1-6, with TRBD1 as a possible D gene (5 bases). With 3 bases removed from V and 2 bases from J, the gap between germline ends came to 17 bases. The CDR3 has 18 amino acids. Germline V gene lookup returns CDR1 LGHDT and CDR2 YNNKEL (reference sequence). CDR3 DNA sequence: TGTGCCAGCAGCCATCGGGGGAGGCTGGGGGCCTATAATTCACCCCTCCACTTT. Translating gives CASSHRGRLGAYNSPLHF.

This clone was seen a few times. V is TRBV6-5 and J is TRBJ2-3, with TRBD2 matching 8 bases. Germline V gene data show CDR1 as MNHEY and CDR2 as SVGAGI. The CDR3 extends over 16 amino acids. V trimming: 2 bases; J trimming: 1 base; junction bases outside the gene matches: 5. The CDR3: CASSYSSGGGTDTQYF. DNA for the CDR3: TGTGCCAGCAGTTACAGTTCGGGAGGGGGCACAGATACGCAGTATTTT.

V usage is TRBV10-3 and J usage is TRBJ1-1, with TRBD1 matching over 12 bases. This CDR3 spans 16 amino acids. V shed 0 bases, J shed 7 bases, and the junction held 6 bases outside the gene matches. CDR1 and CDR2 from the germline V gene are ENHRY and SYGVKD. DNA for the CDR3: TGTGCCATCAGTGAGTCGCGCGGGACAGGGGGCATTGAAGCTTTCTTT. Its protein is CAISESRGTGGIEAFF.

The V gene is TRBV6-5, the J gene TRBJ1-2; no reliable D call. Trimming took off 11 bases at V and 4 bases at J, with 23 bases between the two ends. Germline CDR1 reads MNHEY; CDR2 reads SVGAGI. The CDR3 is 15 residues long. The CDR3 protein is CASQEDPRMIYGYTF. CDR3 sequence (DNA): TGTGCCTCCCAGGAGGATCCACGAATGATCTATGGCTACACCTTC.

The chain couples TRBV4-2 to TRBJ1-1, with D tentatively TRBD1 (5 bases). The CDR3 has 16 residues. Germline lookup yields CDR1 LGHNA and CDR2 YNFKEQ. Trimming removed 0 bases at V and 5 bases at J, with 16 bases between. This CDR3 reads CASSQDHRRRGTEAFF. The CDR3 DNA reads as TGTGCCAGCAGCCAAGATCACAGGCGTCGTGGGACTGAAGCTTTCTTT.

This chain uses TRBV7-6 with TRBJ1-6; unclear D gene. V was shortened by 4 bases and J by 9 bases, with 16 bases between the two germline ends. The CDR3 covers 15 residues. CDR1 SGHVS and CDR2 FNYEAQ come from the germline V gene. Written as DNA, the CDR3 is TGTGCCAGCAGCTCGAGGCTGGGTAGCACTTCACCCCTCCACTTT. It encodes CASSSRLGSTSPLHF.

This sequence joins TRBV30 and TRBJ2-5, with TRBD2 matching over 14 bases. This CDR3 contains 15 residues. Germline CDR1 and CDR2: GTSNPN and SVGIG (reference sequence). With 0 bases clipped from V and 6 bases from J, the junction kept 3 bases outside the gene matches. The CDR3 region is CAWSVGLAGGQTQYF. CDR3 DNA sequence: TGTGCCTGGAGTGTCGGACTAGCGGGAGGCCAGACCCAGTACTTC.

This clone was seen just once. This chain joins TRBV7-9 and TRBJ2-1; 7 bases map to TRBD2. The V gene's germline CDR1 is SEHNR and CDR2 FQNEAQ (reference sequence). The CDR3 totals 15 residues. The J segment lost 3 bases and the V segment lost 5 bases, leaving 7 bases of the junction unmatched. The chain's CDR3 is CASSLSSGGYNEQFF. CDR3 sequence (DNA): TGTGCCAGCAGCCTTTCTAGCGGCGGCTACAATGAGCAGTTCTTC.

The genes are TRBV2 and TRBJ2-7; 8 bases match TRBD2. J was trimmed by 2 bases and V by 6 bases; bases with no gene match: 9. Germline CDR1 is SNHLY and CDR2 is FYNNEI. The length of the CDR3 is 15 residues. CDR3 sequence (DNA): TGTGCCAGCAGAGCAAGCGGGGGCGCGGCCTACGAGCAGTACTTC. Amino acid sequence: CASRASGGAAYEQYF.

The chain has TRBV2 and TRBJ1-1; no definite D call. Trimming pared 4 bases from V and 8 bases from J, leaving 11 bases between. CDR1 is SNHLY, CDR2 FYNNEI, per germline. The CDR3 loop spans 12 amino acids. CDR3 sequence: CASSGQSDEAFF. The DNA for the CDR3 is TGTGCCAGCAGTGGTCAGAGCGACGAAGCTTTCTTT.

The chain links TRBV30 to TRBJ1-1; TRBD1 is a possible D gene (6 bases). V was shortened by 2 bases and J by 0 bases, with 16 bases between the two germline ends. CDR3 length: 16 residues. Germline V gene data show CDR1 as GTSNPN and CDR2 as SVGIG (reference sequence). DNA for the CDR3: TGTGCCTGGAGTCTTGACAGGACCGTAATGAACACTGAAGCTTTCTTT. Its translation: CAWSLDRTVMNTEAFF.

The CDR3 reads CASSLPMGGVQETQYF. The DNA of the CDR3 is TGTGCCAGCAGTCTTCCCATGGGGGGGGTACAAGAGACCCAGTACTTC. The chain joins TRBV28 to TRBJ2-5; 7 positions agree with TRBD2. The CDR3 is 16 amino acids. The V gene end was trimmed by 5 bases and the J gene end by 2 bases; junction bases not matched to a gene: 11. The germline CDR1 and CDR2 sequences are MDHEN and SYDVKM.

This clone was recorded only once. DNA of the CDR3: TGTGCCAGCAGTCCAACCCCAGATTTTGTCTCCGAGCAGTACTTC. Protein sequence: CASSPTPDFVSEQYF. The chain links TRBV27 to TRBJ2-7, with unresolved D. This CDR3 has 15 residues. V shed 5 bases and J shed 6 bases, with 20 bases lying between them. CDR1 is MNHEY, CDR2 SMNVEV, per germline (reference sequence).

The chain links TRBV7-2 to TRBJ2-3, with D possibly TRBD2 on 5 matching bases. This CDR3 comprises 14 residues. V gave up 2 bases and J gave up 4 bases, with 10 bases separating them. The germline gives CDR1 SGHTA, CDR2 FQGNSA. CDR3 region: CASSLNMGADTQYF. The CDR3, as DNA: TGTGCCAGCAGCTTAAATATGGGAGCAGATACGCAGTATTTT.

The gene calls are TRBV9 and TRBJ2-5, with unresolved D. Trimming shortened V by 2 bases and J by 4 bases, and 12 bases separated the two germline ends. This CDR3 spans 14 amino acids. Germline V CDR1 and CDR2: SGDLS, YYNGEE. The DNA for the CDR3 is TGTGCCAGCAGCGTGACCCGGAGAGGAGAGACCCAGTACTTC. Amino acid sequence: CASSVTRRGETQYF.

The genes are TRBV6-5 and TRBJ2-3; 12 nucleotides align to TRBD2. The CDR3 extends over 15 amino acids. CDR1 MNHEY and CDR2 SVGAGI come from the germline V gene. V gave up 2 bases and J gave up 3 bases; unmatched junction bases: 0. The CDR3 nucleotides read TGTGCCAGCAGTTACCTAGCGGGAGGGACAGATACGCAGTATTTT. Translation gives CASSYLAGGTDTQYF.

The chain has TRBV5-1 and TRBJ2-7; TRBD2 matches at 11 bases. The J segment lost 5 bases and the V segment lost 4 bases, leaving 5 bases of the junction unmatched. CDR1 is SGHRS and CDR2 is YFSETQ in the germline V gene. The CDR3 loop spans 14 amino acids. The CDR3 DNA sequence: TGCGCCAGCAGCCCAACACTAGCGGGAGACGAGCAGTACTTC. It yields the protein CASSPTLAGDEQYF.

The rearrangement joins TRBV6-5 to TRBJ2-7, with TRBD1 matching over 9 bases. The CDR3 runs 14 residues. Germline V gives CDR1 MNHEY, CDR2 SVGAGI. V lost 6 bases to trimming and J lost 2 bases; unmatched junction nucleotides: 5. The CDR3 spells CASSRGQGTYEQYF. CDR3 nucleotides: TGTGCCAGCAGCCGTGGACAGGGGACCTACGAGCAGTACTTC.

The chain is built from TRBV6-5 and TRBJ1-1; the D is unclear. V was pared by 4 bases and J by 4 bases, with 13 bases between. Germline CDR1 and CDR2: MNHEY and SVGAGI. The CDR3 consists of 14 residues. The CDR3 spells CASSFNRRSTEAFF. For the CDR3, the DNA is TGTGCCAGCAGTTTCAACCGGAGATCCACTGAAGCTTTCTTT.

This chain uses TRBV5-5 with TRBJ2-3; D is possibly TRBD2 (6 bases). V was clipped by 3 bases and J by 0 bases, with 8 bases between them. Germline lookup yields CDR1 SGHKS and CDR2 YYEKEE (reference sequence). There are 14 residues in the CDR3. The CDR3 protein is CASSSGTSTDTQYF. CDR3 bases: TGTGCCAGCAGCTCCGGGACTAGCACAGATACGCAGTATTTT.

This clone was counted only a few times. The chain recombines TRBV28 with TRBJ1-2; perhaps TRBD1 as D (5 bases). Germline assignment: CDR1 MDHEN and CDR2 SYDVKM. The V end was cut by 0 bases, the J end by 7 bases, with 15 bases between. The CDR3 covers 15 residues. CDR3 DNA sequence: TGTGCCAGCAGTTTATGGGGGGAGGTACCCGGTGGCTACACCTTC. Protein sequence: CASSLWGEVPGGYTF.

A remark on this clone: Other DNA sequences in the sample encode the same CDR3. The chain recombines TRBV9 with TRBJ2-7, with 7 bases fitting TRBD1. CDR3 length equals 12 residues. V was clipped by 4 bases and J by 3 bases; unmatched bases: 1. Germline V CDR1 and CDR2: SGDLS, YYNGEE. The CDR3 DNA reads TGTGCCAGCAGCCGGGACAGCTACGAGCAGTACTTC. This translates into CASSRDSYEQYF. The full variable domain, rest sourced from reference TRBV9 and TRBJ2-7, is DSGVTQTPKHLITATGQRVTLRCSPRSGDLSVYWYQQSLDQGLQFLIQYYNGEERAKGNILERFSAQQFPDLHSELNLSSLELGDSALYFCASSRDSYEQYFGPGTRLTVT.

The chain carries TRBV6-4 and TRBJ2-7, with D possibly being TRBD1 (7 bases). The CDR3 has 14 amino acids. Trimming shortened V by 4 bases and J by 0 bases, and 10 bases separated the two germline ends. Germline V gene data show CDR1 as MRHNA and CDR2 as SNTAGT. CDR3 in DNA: TGTGCCAGCAGTGCCCAGGGGGGCTCCTACGAGCAGTACTTC. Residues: CASSAQGGSYEQYF.

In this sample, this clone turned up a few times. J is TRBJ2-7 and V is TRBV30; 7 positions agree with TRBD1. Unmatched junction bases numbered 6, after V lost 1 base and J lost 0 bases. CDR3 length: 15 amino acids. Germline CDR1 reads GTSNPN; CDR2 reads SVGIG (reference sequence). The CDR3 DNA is TGTGCCTGGAGTGGAGGGGGCGGGCTCTCCTACGAGCAGTACTTC. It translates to CAWSGGGGLSYEQYF. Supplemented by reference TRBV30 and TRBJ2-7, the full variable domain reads SQTIHQWPATLVQPVGSPLSLECTVEGTSNPNLYWYRQAAGRGLQLLFYSVGIGQISSEVPQNLSASRPQDRQFILSSKKLLLSDSGFYLCAWSGGGGLSYEQYFGPGTRLTVT.